This T cell receptor beta chain is drawn from a study of T cell changes during pregnancy in multiple sclerosis (dated 2019 in TCRdb). For the study in its entirety: The study looked at changes in the T cell repertoire across pregnancy in women with multiple sclerosis.

Trimming accounts for 5 bases at V and 6 bases at J, while the number of junction bases matched to no gene is 13. From a lookup of the germline V gene (reference sequence), CDR1 and CDR2 are MNHEY and SMNVEV. The CDR3 has 17 amino acids, counting the end cysteine and phenylalanine. Only CDR3 DNA remains: 51 bases, in frame from the first base. The receptor library was made with the immunoSEQ multiplex PCR assay. TCRdb carries this immuneACCESS record with in-frame sequences only. Its versions omit some clonotypes, under half of them owing to an unresolved V gene in the studies checked, with the rest unexplained. Present in this sample are 39,000 or so clones, approximately 94% of which were seen just once. Roughly 7.4% of the sample goes to the ten largest clones. A note on this clone: Its binding antigen is unknown. No much larger clonotype is one base removed from it; base qualities were not supplied.

This TCR derives from a female donor with multiple sclerosis, enrolled in a pregnancy study. The chain is assembled from TRBV27 and TRBJ2-1, and 10 junctional nucleotides match TRBD2. The source material was CD8+ T cells from peripheral blood mononuclear cells, sampled in the third trimester of pregnancy. The CDR3: CASSPPGLALEANEQFF. The DNA sequence is TGTGCCAGCAGTCCCCCGGGACTAGCGTTAGAGGCCAATGAGCAGTTCTTC.